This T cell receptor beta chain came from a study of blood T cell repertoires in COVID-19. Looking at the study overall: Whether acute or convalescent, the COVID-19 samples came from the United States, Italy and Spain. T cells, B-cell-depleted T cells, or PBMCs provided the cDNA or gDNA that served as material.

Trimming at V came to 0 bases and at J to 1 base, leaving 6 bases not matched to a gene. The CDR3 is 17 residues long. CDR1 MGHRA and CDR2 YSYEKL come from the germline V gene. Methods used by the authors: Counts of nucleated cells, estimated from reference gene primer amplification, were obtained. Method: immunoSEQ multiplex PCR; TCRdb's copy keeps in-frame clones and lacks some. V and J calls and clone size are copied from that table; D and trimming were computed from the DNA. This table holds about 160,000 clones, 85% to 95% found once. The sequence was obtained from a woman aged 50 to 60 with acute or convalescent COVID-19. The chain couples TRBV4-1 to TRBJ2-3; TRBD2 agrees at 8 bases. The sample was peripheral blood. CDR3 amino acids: CASSQERAGEGTDTQYF. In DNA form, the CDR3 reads TGCGCCAGCAGCCAAGAAAGAGCGGGAGAAGGCACAGATACGCAGTATTTT.